Each of the 25 T cell receptor beta chains below was sequenced from the same sample in a study of control samples from healthy donors and cancer patients. Repertoires were generated with immunoSEQ multiplex PCR, while TCRdb's copy carries only in-frame clones and drops some. The sample has about 130,000 clones; around 90% are singletons. Sample: blood. The source of these receptors is a young man in good health.

The chain couples TRBV5-4 to TRBJ2-1; possibly TRBD1 for D (5 bases). Trimming left V 0 bases short and J 4 bases short, with 8 bases between. This CDR3 has 14 residues. Germline CDR1 reads SGHNT; CDR2 reads YYREEE (reference sequence). CDR3 residues: CASSLVGLYNEQFF. CDR3 DNA: TGTGCCAGCAGCTTGGTGGGGCTGTACAATGAGCAGTTCTTC.

The chain uses TRBV6-5 and TRBJ2-1; D call uncertain. Between the trimmed V and J ends, which lost 5 bases and 6 bases, there was a span of 14 bases. The CDR3 covers 14 residues. Germline CDR1 reads MNHEY; CDR2 reads SVGAGI. The CDR3 DNA is TGTGCCAGCAGTCCCGGGCCCGGGCGCAATGAGCAGTTCTTC. Translating gives CASSPGPGRNEQFF.

V is TRBV15 and J is TRBJ1-5; possible D gene TRBD1, 6 bases. The CDR3 consists of 15 residues. V was clipped by 0 bases and J by 4 bases, with 10 bases between them. The germline V gene encodes CDR1 LNHNV and CDR2 YYDKDF (reference sequence). The chain's CDR3 is CATSRDLDSNQPQHF. Written as DNA, the CDR3 is TGTGCCACCAGCAGAGATCTGGACAGTAATCAGCCCCAGCATTTT.

This clone was counted a single time. The rearrangement joins TRBV28 to TRBJ2-1; 11 bases are a match to TRBD2. The CDR3 loop spans 15 amino acids. V trimming: 6 bases; J trimming: 12 bases; junction bases outside the gene matches: 13. Germline V gene lookup returns CDR1 MDHEN and CDR2 SYDVKM. Here the CDR3 DNA reads TGTGCCAGCAGCCTGTTAGCGGGGGGGGTACAGGGGCAGTTCTTC. This translates into CASSLLAGGVQGQFF.

The J gene is TRBJ1-5, the V gene TRBV28, with D possibly TRBD1 on 6 matching bases. The germline V gene has CDR1 MDHEN and CDR2 SYDVKM. Trimming removed 6 bases from V and 7 bases from J, with 13 bases in between. The CDR3 consists of 13 residues. This CDR3 reads CASSFKGGQPQHF. The DNA for the CDR3 is TGTGCCAGCAGCTTCAAAGGGGGGCAGCCCCAGCATTTT.

The V and J genes are TRBV4-1 and TRBJ2-5; 10 nucleotides match TRBD1. The CDR3 contains 14 residues. Germline CDR1 MGHRA, CDR2 YSYEKL. Losses at the gene ends were 5 bases for V and 4 bases for J; bases not matched to a gene: 4. Written as DNA, the CDR3 is TGCGCCAGCAGCGGGACAGGGGCGGCAGAGACCCAGTACTTC. It codes for CASSGTGAAETQYF.

The table lists this clone with a count of one. The chain combines TRBV6-1 with TRBJ2-4; D may be TRBD1 or TRBD2 (5 bases each). CDR1 and CDR2 (germline): MNHNS, SASEGT. There are 17 residues in the CDR3. The V end was cut by 0 bases, the J end by 2 bases, with 14 bases between. The DNA of the CDR3 is TGTGCCAGCAGTGAAGCGCGAGGGGTAGGATCCAAAAACATTCAGTACTTC. Encoded protein: CASSEARGVGSKNIQYF.

The CDR3 sequence is CASSLAAIDSNEKLFF. DNA of the CDR3: TGCGCCAGCAGCTTGGCGGCAATAGATTCTAATGAAAAACTGTTTTTT. The rearrangement uses TRBV5-1 and TRBJ1-4, with D uncertain. CDR1 is SGHRS and CDR2 is YFSETQ in the germline V gene. This CDR3 has 16 amino acids. V lost 0 bases and J 3 bases, leaving 12 bases between the germline ends. Full variable domain (outside the CDR3, taken from reference TRBV5-1 and TRBJ1-4): KAGVTQTPRYLIKTRGQQVTLSCSPISGHRSVSWYQQTPGQGLQFLFEYFSETQRNKGNFPGRFSGRQFSNSRSEMNVSTLELGDSALYLCASSLAAIDSNEKLFFGSGTQLSVL.

The V gene is TRBV23-1, the J gene TRBJ2-7, with D unresolved. TRBV23-1 belongs to the ORF category, with a function that is uncertain. This CDR3 is built from 13 residues. Trimming pared 7 bases from V and 4 bases from J, leaving 14 bases between. This CDR3 reads CASKVVVRYEQYV. The CDR3 DNA sequence: TGCGCCAGCAAGGTCGTGGTGAGATACGAGCAGTACGTC.

The gene calls are TRBV12-3 or TRBV12-4 and TRBJ1-1; D might be TRBD1 (5 bases). Trimming took off 8 bases at V and 1 base at J, with 11 bases between the two ends. The CDR3 totals 13 residues. The CDR3 DNA reads TGTGCCAGCCAGGGACGGGAGAACACTGAAGCTTTCTTT. It is translated as CASQGRENTEAFF.

This chain links TRBV7-8 with TRBJ1-3; 8 bases fit TRBD1. J was trimmed by 4 bases and V by 5 bases; bases with no gene match: 7. This CDR3 is built from 15 residues. The V gene's germline CDR1 is SGHVS and CDR2 FQNEAQ. The CDR3 here is CASSPRDRQGNTIYF. The CDR3 region has the DNA TGTGCCAGCAGCCCTCGGGACAGGCAAGGAAACACCATATATTTT. Complete variable domain (other parts from reference TRBV7-8 and TRBJ1-3): GAGVSQSPRYKVAKRGQDVALRCDPISGHVSLFWYQQALGQGPEFLTYFQNEAQLDKSGLPSDRFFAERPEGSVSTLKIQRTQQEDSAVYLCASSPRDRQGNTIYFGEGSWLTVV.

The chain combines TRBV5-1 with TRBJ2-1; 9 positions agree with TRBD1. Germline CDR1 and CDR2: SGHRS and YFSETQ. J was trimmed by 4 bases and V by 3 bases; bases with no gene match: 2. This CDR3 is 14 amino acids long. The CDR3 nucleotides are TGCGCCAGCAGCTCGACAGGGGGATACAATGAGCAGTTCTTC. This codes for CASSSTGGYNEQFF.

The V gene is TRBV29-1, the J gene TRBJ2-2; 10 bases line up with TRBD1. Germline lookup yields CDR1 SQVTM and CDR2 ANQGSEA. The CDR3 runs to 14 residues. V was pared by 7 bases and J by 5 bases, with 7 bases of the junction left unmatched. Written as DNA, the CDR3 is TGCAGCGCCGCGGGACAGGGGTCGACCGGGGAGCTGTTTTTT. Translating gives CSAAGQGSTGELFF.

V usage is TRBV9 and J usage is TRBJ1-2; 12 positions agree with TRBD1. The CDR3 is 17 amino acids. Germline CDR1 and CDR2: SGDLS and YYNGEE. Trimming cost V 4 bases and J 0 bases; bases outside gene matches: 7. Here the CDR3 DNA reads TGTGCCAGCAGCTCCCGGGACAGGGGGCTCCCTAACTATGGCTACACCTTC. Protein: CASSSRDRGLPNYGYTF.

The chain joins TRBV2 to TRBJ1-5; D uncertain. Germline loops: CDR1 SNHLY, CDR2 FYNNEI. This CDR3 is built from 14 residues. V lost 6 bases and J lost 0, with 9 bases in between. As DNA, the CDR3 is TGTGCCAGCAGACTTTCCTATAGCAATCAGCCCCAGCATTTT. It is translated as CASRLSYSNQPQHF.

The genes are TRBV19 and TRBJ2-2; 9 bases fit TRBD1. Germline lookup yields CDR1 LNHDA and CDR2 SQIVND (reference sequence). Trimming took 1 base from V and 6 from J; bases not matched to a gene: 6. This CDR3 has 16 residues. CDR3 sequence reads: CASSIGTGGEAGELFF. The CDR3 bases are TGTGCCAGTAGTATAGGAACAGGGGGCGAGGCCGGGGAGCTGTTTTTT.

The chain uses TRBV9 and TRBJ1-6; D is uncertain. V lost 0 bases, J lost 7 bases, and 14 bases lay in between. CDR1 is SGDLS, CDR2 YYNGEE, per germline. CDR3 size: 16 residues. The CDR3 nucleotides are TGTGCCAGCAGCGTAGGGCCCGGGGTCGGAAATTCACCCCTCCACTTT. Translated: CASSVGPGVGNSPLHF.

The chain uses TRBV6-5 and TRBJ1-6; D ambiguous. The CDR3 sequence is 16 residues long. Germline loops: CDR1 MNHEY, CDR2 SVGAGI. Trimming pared 0 bases from V and 4 bases from J, leaving 10 bases between. CDR3 loop: CASSYSALSYNSPLHF. The DNA of the CDR3 is TGTGCCAGCAGTTACTCGGCCCTATCTTATAATTCACCCCTCCACTTT.

The chain's CDR3 is CATSRGRQGSDTEAFF. The CDR3 nucleotides read TGTGCCACCAGCAGGGGTAGACAGGGGTCAGACACTGAAGCTTTCTTT. This chain uses TRBV15 with TRBJ1-1, with TRBD1 identical over 8 bases. This CDR3 is built from 16 residues. V shed 3 bases, J shed 3 bases, and the junction held 9 bases outside the gene matches. Germline-derived CDR1 and CDR2 are LNHNV and YYDKDF (reference sequence).

The chain has TRBV14 and TRBJ1-2; D call uncertain. Trimming removed 0 bases from V and 3 bases from J, with 14 bases in between. From germline, CDR1 is SGHDN and CDR2 FVKESK. This CDR3 has 16 residues. CDR3 protein: CASSQDHGGVHYGYTF. The CDR3 DNA reads TGTGCCAGCAGCCAAGATCACGGAGGTGTTCACTATGGCTACACCTTC.

This rearrangement joins TRBV5-1 to TRBJ2-5; no clear D. V dropped 4 bases and J dropped 5 bases, with 3 bases sitting between them. Looked up from germline, CDR1 is SGHRS and CDR2 is YFSETQ. CDR3 length: 10 amino acids. CDR3 amino acids: CASSGETQYF. CDR3 in DNA: TGCGCCAGCAGCGGGGAGACCCAGTACTTC.

The rearrangement links TRBV7-8 to TRBJ1-5; TRBD1 might be the D (6 bases). The germline V gene has CDR1 SGHVS and CDR2 FQNEAQ. Trimming took off 6 bases at V and 1 base at J, with 13 bases between the two ends. The CDR3 extends over 15 amino acids. This CDR3 reads CASSMGALSNQPQHF. CDR3 nucleotides: TGTGCCAGCAGTATGGGGGCTTTGAGCAATCAGCCCCAGCATTTT.

The rearrangement uses TRBV12-3 or TRBV12-4 and TRBJ1-1; D unclear. The germline V and J ends were trimmed by 7 bases and 7 bases, with 13 bases remaining between them. The CDR3 contains 12 residues. CDR3 DNA: TGTGCCAGCACCCCGGGAGAGATTGAAGCTTTCTTT. Translation gives CASTPGEIEAFF.

The V call is TRBV29-1, the J call TRBJ2-2; a weak D match, TRBD1 (5 bases). Germline values: CDR1 SQVTM, CDR2 ANQGSEA. This CDR3 has 12 residues. With 6 bases removed from V and 1 base from J, the gap between germline ends came to 6 bases. CDR3 DNA: TGCAGCGTGACAGAGAACACCGGGGAGCTGTTTTTT. Encoded protein: CSVTENTGELFF.

This chain connects TRBV6-5 to TRBJ1-1; 11 bases line up with TRBD1. The CDR3 extends over 15 amino acids. V was clipped by 5 bases and J by 5 bases; unmatched bases: 7. Germline V gene sequence: CDR1 MNHEY, CDR2 SVGAGI. The DNA for the CDR3 is TGTGCCAGCAGTCCTGGACAGGGGGCGTCGACTGAAGCTTTCTTT. Translating it yields CASSPGQGASTEAFF.